Listed below are T cell receptor beta chains from one sample, sequenced in a study of blood T cells in healthy people across ages. TCRdb re-called the 5' RACE reads with MiXCR, one entry per CDR3 protein. Among about 1,800,000 distinct CDR3 sequences listed, about 30% were seen once. Input material: blood. The receptors originated from a woman younger than 45 in good health. The CDR3 runs from the conserved cysteine through the conserved F or W. The order of the fields is CDR3 protein, CDR3 DNA, V gene, clone size, D gene, J gene. D genes are given only for firm matches. A row's size may be missing; if present it is once, few, many or a size class.

cdr3_aa: CASSPLAGSGEFF; cdr3_nt: TGTGCCAGCTCACCCCTAGCGGGGTCCGGGGAGTTCTTC; v_call: TRBV18; clone_size: few; d_call: TRBD2; j_call: TRBJ2-1
cdr3_aa: CASHRGSGANVLTF; cdr3_nt: TGTGCCTCCCACCGCGGGTCTGGGGCCAACGTCCTGACTTTC; v_call: TRBV30; clone_size: -; d_call: -; j_call: TRBJ2-6
cdr3_aa: CSARDPLAGGDNEQFF; cdr3_nt: TGCAGTGCTAGAGATCCGCTAGCGGGGGGGGACAATGAGCAGTTCTTC; v_call: TRBV20-1; clone_size: few; d_call: TRBD2; j_call: TRBJ2-1
cdr3_aa: CASSIDNPGTGELFF; cdr3_nt: TGTGCCAGCAGTATCGACAACCCGGGCACCGGGGAGCTGTTTTTT; v_call: TRBV6-6; clone_size: -; d_call: -; j_call: TRBJ2-2
cdr3_aa: CSASTREEQFF; cdr3_nt: TGCAGTGCTAGCACCAGGGAAGAGCAGTTCTTC; v_call: TRBV20-1; clone_size: many; d_call: -; j_call: TRBJ2-1
cdr3_aa: CSVEGIASGTTDTQYF; cdr3_nt: TGCAGCGTGGAAGGGATAGCTAGCGGGACGACAGATACGCAGTATTTT; v_call: TRBV29-1; clone_size: -; d_call: TRBD2; j_call: TRBJ2-3
cdr3_aa: CASSDGTSGGKETQYF; cdr3_nt: TGTGCCAGCAGCGACGGGACTAGCGGGGGCAAAGAGACCCAGTACTTC; v_call: TRBV7-9; clone_size: once; d_call: TRBD2; j_call: TRBJ2-5
cdr3_aa: CASSGAHEQYF; cdr3_nt: TGTGCCAGCAGCGGGGCCCACGAGCAGTACTTC; v_call: TRBV7-9; clone_size: few; d_call: -; j_call: TRBJ2-7
cdr3_aa: CASSEGAYENQPQHF; cdr3_nt: TGTGCCAGCAGTGAAGGAGCATACGAGAATCAGCCCCAGCATTTT; v_call: TRBV25-1; clone_size: few; d_call: -; j_call: TRBJ1-5
cdr3_aa: CASSRGRFYNEQFF; cdr3_nt: TGTGCCAGCAGTCGGGGACGGTTTTACAATGAGCAGTTCTTC; v_call: TRBV6-6; clone_size: -; d_call: -; j_call: TRBJ2-1
cdr3_aa: CASSPDGQGRNQPRHF; cdr3_nt: TGTGCCAGCAGTCCCGATGGACAGGGACGGAATCAGCCCCGGCATTTT; v_call: TRBV12-3/TRBV12-4; clone_size: once; d_call: TRBD1; j_call: TRBJ1-5
cdr3_aa: CGSDGSGTSGDQFF; cdr3_nt: TGTGGCAGCGACGGAAGTGGGACTAGCGGAGACCAGTTCTTC; v_call: TRBV28; clone_size: -; d_call: TRBD2; j_call: TRBJ2-1
cdr3_aa: CASSQDLLGTGYGYTF; cdr3_nt: TGTGCCAGCAGCCAAGATCTTCTGGGGACAGGGTATGGCTACACCTTC; v_call: TRBV14; clone_size: -; d_call: TRBD1; j_call: TRBJ1-2
cdr3_aa: CASSLHSATDTQYF; cdr3_nt: TGCGCCAGCAGCCTCCACAGTGCAACAGATACGCAGTATTTT; v_call: TRBV4-1; clone_size: -; d_call: -; j_call: TRBJ2-3
cdr3_aa: CASSERTSGSKDEQFF; cdr3_nt: TGTGCCAGCAGTGAACGGACTAGCGGGAGTAAGGATGAGCAGTTCTTC; v_call: TRBV2; clone_size: -; d_call: TRBD2; j_call: TRBJ2-1
cdr3_aa: CSATGTSGYSEQYF; cdr3_nt: TGCAGTGCTACCGGGACTAGCGGTTACAGTGAGCAGTACTTC; v_call: TRBV20-1; clone_size: few; d_call: TRBD2; j_call: TRBJ2-4
cdr3_aa: CASRAGTGTPGELFF; cdr3_nt: TGTGCCAGCAGGGCCGGGACAGGTACACCCGGGGAGCTGTTTTTT; v_call: TRBV6-5; clone_size: -; d_call: TRBD1; j_call: TRBJ2-2
cdr3_aa: CASSDRASGPEQYF; cdr3_nt: TGTGCCAGCTCAGACCGGGCCTCGGGTCCCGAGCAGTACTTC; v_call: TRBV18; clone_size: many; d_call: -; j_call: TRBJ2-7
cdr3_aa: CASSPRTGCYEQYF; cdr3_nt: TGTGCCAGCTCACCTAGAACAGGTTGCTACGAGCAGTACTTC; v_call: TRBV18; clone_size: -; d_call: -; j_call: TRBJ2-7
cdr3_aa: CSAGTSGQFNEQFF; cdr3_nt: TGCAGTGCTGGGACTAGCGGCCAATTCAATGAGCAGTTCTTC; v_call: TRBV20-1; clone_size: few; d_call: TRBD2; j_call: TRBJ2-1
cdr3_aa: CASSYGGRAPDTQYF; cdr3_nt: TGTGCCAGCAGTTACGGCGGGAGGGCCCCAGATACGCAGTATTTT; v_call: TRBV6-5; clone_size: -; d_call: TRBD2; j_call: TRBJ2-3
cdr3_aa: CSARDSSGGAGETQYF; cdr3_nt: TGCAGTGCTAGGGATTCTAGCGGGGGGGCCGGGGAGACCCAGTACTTC; v_call: TRBV20-1; clone_size: -; d_call: TRBD2; j_call: TRBJ2-5
cdr3_aa: CASSQDIIRTSVYNEQFF; cdr3_nt: TGCGCCAGCAGCCAAGATATAATAAGGACTAGCGTCTACAATGAGCAGTTCTTC; v_call: TRBV4-3; clone_size: few; d_call: TRBD2; j_call: TRBJ2-1
cdr3_aa: CASSPRPGRDYGYTF; cdr3_nt: TGTGCCAGCAGCCCTCGGCCGGGGAGGGACTATGGCTACACCTTC; v_call: TRBV3-1; clone_size: -; d_call: -; j_call: TRBJ1-2
cdr3_aa: CASSQETGNYGYTF; cdr3_nt: TGTGCCAGCAGCCAAGAGACAGGGAACTATGGCTACACCTTC; v_call: TRBV14; clone_size: -; d_call: TRBD1; j_call: TRBJ1-2
cdr3_aa: CASSKLAGTGGYEQYF; cdr3_nt: TGTGCCAGCAGTAAGCTCGCCGGGACAGGGGGTTACGAGCAGTACTTC; v_call: TRBV6-5; clone_size: many; d_call: TRBD1; j_call: TRBJ2-7
cdr3_aa: CASGLVPGTTYEQYF; cdr3_nt: TGTGCTAGTGGTTTGGTACCCGGGACTACCTACGAGCAGTACTTC; v_call: TRBV12-5; clone_size: many; d_call: TRBD2; j_call: TRBJ2-7
cdr3_aa: CASSRDREYDGYTF; cdr3_nt: TGTGCCAGCTCACGAGACAGGGAGTATGATGGCTACACCTTC; v_call: TRBV18; clone_size: -; d_call: TRBD1; j_call: TRBJ1-2
cdr3_aa: CASSLTGINTEAFF; cdr3_nt: TGTGCCAGCAGCTTAACAGGGATCAACACTGAAGCTTTCTTT; v_call: TRBV12-3/TRBV12-4; clone_size: few; d_call: -; j_call: TRBJ1-1
cdr3_aa: CASRNILAGVNNEQFF; cdr3_nt: TGTGCCAGCAGAAACATCCTAGCGGGAGTAAACAATGAGCAGTTCTTC; v_call: TRBV2; clone_size: -; d_call: TRBD2; j_call: TRBJ2-1
cdr3_aa: CASTGDSKTGYTF; cdr3_nt: TGTGCCAGCACGGGGGACAGCAAGACTGGCTACACCTTC; v_call: TRBV6-2/TRBV6-3; clone_size: few; d_call: TRBD1; j_call: TRBJ1-2
cdr3_aa: CASRPGGGPMNTEAFF; cdr3_nt: TGTGCCAGCAGGCCCGGTGGCGGACCAATGAACACTGAAGCTTTCTTT; v_call: TRBV6-2/TRBV6-3; clone_size: few; d_call: -; j_call: TRBJ1-1
cdr3_aa: CASSPMGDTEAFF; cdr3_nt: TGTGCCAGCTCACCAATGGGGGACACTGAAGCTTTCTTT; v_call: TRBV18; clone_size: -; d_call: -; j_call: TRBJ1-1
cdr3_aa: CASSRVLGQVPEQFF; cdr3_nt: TGTGCCAGCAGCCGCGTACTGGGACAGGTACCTGAGCAGTTCTTC; v_call: TRBV7-9; clone_size: few; d_call: TRBD1; j_call: TRBJ2-1
cdr3_aa: CSPSGTLDYNEQFF; cdr3_nt: TGCAGTCCCTCCGGGACACTCGACTACAATGAGCAGTTCTTC; v_call: TRBV20-1; clone_size: -; d_call: -; j_call: TRBJ2-1
cdr3_aa: CSASAGDGNTIYF; cdr3_nt: TGCAGTGCTTCCGCAGGGGATGGAAACACCATATATTTT; v_call: TRBV20-1; clone_size: -; d_call: -; j_call: TRBJ1-3
cdr3_aa: CASSRPGAGANVRTF; cdr3_nt: TGTGCCAGCAGCCGCCCCGGGGCTGGGGCCAACGTCCGGACTTTC; v_call: TRBV7-2; clone_size: -; d_call: -; j_call: TRBJ2-6
cdr3_aa: CASRIPNNEQFF; cdr3_nt: TGTGCCAGCAGAATCCCGAACAATGAGCAGTTCTTC; v_call: TRBV28; clone_size: -; d_call: -; j_call: TRBJ2-1
cdr3_aa: CAISEQKGPYEQYF; cdr3_nt: TGTGCCATCAGTGAGCAAAAGGGACCCTACGAGCAGTACTTC; v_call: TRBV10-3; clone_size: many; d_call: -; j_call: TRBJ2-7